The clone carrying this T cell receptor beta chain was recorded once. Its antigen is still unknown. This record comes from a study of cytomegalovirus exposure and HLA in healthy donors. Each donor was healthy, and each was a bone marrow donor. This donor's CMV serostatus is unrecorded. Study-wide results and limits: In vitro confirmation showed three CMV-associated chains to be CMV antigen specific.

Both 60 Vbeta primers and 13 Jbeta primers went into the PCR. TCRdb keeps only in-frame clones here, not all; method: immunoSEQ multiplex PCR. The sample shows some 130,000 clones, around three quarters of them seen only once. From germline, CDR1 is LNHDA and CDR2 SQIVND (reference sequence). V lost 7 bases to trimming and J lost 7 bases; unmatched junction nucleotides: 17. There are 18 residues in the CDR3. This TCR was sampled from a man aged 25-45 years in good health. The chain employs TRBV19 and TRBJ2-1; 12 positions agree with TRBD2. The sequenced material came from PBMCs. CDR3 bases: TGTGCCAGTACTCCAAAGGTTGGTCTAGCGGGAGGGCGGAATGAGCAGTTCTTC. Its translation is CASTPKVGLAGGRNEQFF. The full variable domain, rest sourced from reference TRBV19 and TRBJ2-1, is DGGITQSPKYLFRKEGQNVTLSCEQNLNHDAMYWYRQDPGQGLRLIYYSQIVNDFQKGDIAEGYSVSREKKESFPLTVTSAQKNPTAFYLCASTPKVGLAGGRNEQFFGPGTRLTVL.